This TCR beta chain was captured in a study of PD-L1 blockade in urothelial cancer. Study details: At some point between 2013 and 2015 therapy began: atezolizumab 1,200 mg intravenously every 3 weeks. The analyses of blood took place 3 weeks (second dose) and 6 weeks after treatment start. Peripheral blood specimens exhibited a median yield of around 140,000 T cells.

Clones were read by immunoSEQ multiplex PCR, and TCRdb kept only the in-frame ones, dropping some. The table records more than 45,000 clones, 82% of them present only once. The CDR3 spans 16 residues. The germline V gene encodes CDR1 KGHSH and CDR2 LQKENI. The V end was cut by 2 bases, the J end by 0 bases, with 11 bases between. Pretreatment sampling and on-treatment sampling together yielded between 1 and 8 samples for each patient. The receptor comes from a man between 65 and 79 years old with urothelial cancer. The gene calls are TRBV18 and TRBJ1-3, with D unclear. Sequenced material: PBMCs, taken around atezolizumab (anti-PD-L1) treatment. The chain's CDR3 is CASSPGAVISGNTIYF. The CDR3 DNA sequence: TGTGCCAGCTCACCAGGTGCGGTAATCTCTGGAAACACCATATATTTT. Using reference TRBV18 and TRBJ1-3 for the parts outside the CDR3, the full variable domain is NAGVMQNPRHLVRRRGQEARLRCSPMKGHSHVYWYRQLPEEGLKFMVYLQKENIIDESGMPKERFSAEFPKEGPSILRIQQVVRGDSAAYFCASSPGAVISGNTIYFGEGSWLTVV.